The TCR beta chain under discussion was sequenced for a study of T-cell reconstitution after alpha-beta-depleted transplantation in children. Study conclusions and caveats: Recipient T cells and thymic progenitors that survived gave rise to the high TCRbeta diversity observed at day 60 in some patients. Reports say that about two months after transplant, the alpha-beta T cells came out of several hundred graft clones that had expanded. T-cell counts and diversity were attributed mostly to newly produced T cells one year after transplant.

Per the germline V gene, CDR1 is SGHRS and CDR2 is YFSETQ. This CDR3 region has 14 residues. V was cut by 0 bases and J by 4 bases, with 7 bases left in between. This clonotype was observed many times. Its antigen remains unidentified. A library of TCRbeta sequences, prepared with unique molecular identifiers, was generated. TCRdb fed the PCR reads into MiXCR, producing one record per CDR3 protein. The table has about 300,000 distinct CDR3 sequences, nearly 8% seen once. This clonotype was sampled from a female patient between 2 and 15 years old who had a stem cell transplant for Fanconi anemia, so the T cells may come from the graft donor. The source was peripheral blood, collected 360 days after TCRalphabeta/CD19-depleted stem cell transplant. V gene TRBV5-1 combines with J gene TRBJ2-2; D gene uncertain. The CDR3 DNA follows: TGCGCCAGCAGCTTGGCCCCTAGCACCGGGGAGCTGTTTTTT. Amino acid sequence: CASSLAPSTGELFF.